These 3 T cell receptor beta chains originate from one sample sequenced in a study of early T cells in non-severe SARS-CoV-2 infection. TCRdb passed the 5' RACE reads through MiXCR, listing each CDR3 protein once. The sample shows 100,000 to 150,000 distinct CDR3 sequences, 15% of them seen only once. Sequencing used whole blood. The receptors come from an adult who was a healthcare worker with PCR-confirmed SARS-CoV-2 infection or an uninfected control (not recorded which).

This clonotype has more than one count but fewer than ten. V gene TRBV5-1 combines with J gene TRBJ1-1, with 8 bases identical to TRBD1. CDR3 length: 13 amino acids. The germline CDR1 and CDR2 sequences are SGHRS and YFSETQ. J gave up 4 bases and V 2 bases, and 1 base lay outside the gene matches. The chain's CDR3 is CASSFGQGTEAFF. CDR3 sequence (DNA): TGCGCCAGCAGCTTCGGACAGGGCACTGAAGCTTTCTTT.

The chain links TRBV6-2 or TRBV6-3 to TRBJ2-7; possibly TRBD1 for D (6 bases). Trimming removed 2 bases at V and 5 bases at J, with 10 bases between. The CDR3 is 13 amino acids. CDR1 is MNHEY and CDR2 is SVGEGT in the germline V gene. The CDR3 DNA is TGTGCCAGCAGTTACAGGGGGAGCCACGAGCAGTACTTC. This sequence encodes CASSYRGSHEQYF.

This clonotype was counted a few times. The chain combines TRBV11-2 with TRBJ2-7; 8 bases align to TRBD1. Germline loops: CDR1 SGHAT, CDR2 FQNNGV. There are 15 residues in the CDR3. After removal of 5 bases from V and 0 bases from J, the junction contained 6 bases not matched to a gene. The CDR3 region is CASSPGQGISYEQYF. In DNA, the CDR3 is TGTGCCAGCAGCCCTGGACAGGGAATCTCCTACGAGCAGTACTTC.